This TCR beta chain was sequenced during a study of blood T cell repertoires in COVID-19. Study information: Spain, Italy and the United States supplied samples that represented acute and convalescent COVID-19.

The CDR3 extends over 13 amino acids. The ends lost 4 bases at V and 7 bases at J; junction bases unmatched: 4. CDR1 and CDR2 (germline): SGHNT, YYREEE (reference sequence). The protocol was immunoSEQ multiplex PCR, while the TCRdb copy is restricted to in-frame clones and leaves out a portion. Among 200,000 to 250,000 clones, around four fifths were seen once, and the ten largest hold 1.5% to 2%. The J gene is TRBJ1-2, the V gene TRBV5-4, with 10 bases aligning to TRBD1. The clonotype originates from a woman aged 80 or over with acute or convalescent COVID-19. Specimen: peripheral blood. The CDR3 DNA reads TGTGCCAGCAGCCAGACAGGGGGCCGTGGCTACACCTTC. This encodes CASSQTGGRGYTF.